This T cell receptor beta chain emerged from a study of PD-1 blockade in classical Hodgkin lymphoma. Study-level results: While CD8+ TCR diversity did not rise significantly by C4D1, CD4+ TCR diversity did.

Following autologous stem cell transplantation, relapse occurred in every patient, and exposure to brentuximab vedotin varied. The patients, who had relapsed/refractory classical Hodgkin lymphoma, achieved best responses of complete response, partial response or progressive disease. To note about this clone: No antigen is known for it.

Clones were sequenced by immunoSEQ multiplex PCR, and TCRdb holds only the in-frame ones, with some missing. Among 20,000 to 25,000 clones listed, 81% were seen once. This CDR3 has 18 residues. Germline values: CDR1 ENHRY, CDR2 SYGVKD. Trimming removed 3 bases from V and 1 base from J; junction bases left unmatched: 3. This clonotype was sampled from a human donor with classical Hodgkin lymphoma. The sample here was peripheral blood mononuclear cells (PBMCs), taken before the second cycle of nivolumab. The chain combines TRBV10-3 with TRBJ2-4; TRBD2 matches at 16 bases. This CDR3 reads CAISDGTSGRGAKNIQYF. The CDR3 bases are TGTGCCATCAGTGACGGGACTAGCGGGAGGGGGGCCAAAAACATTCAGTACTTC.